The text below deals with one TCR beta chain. No antigen is known for it. Healthy Caucasians from Russia aged roughly 6 to 95 served as donors. A second about 7 to 12 cycle PCR used barcoded and J-beta primers. Every cDNA molecule carried a tag from a template-switch adaptor bearing 12 random nucleotides. TCRdb re-called the 5' RACE reads with MiXCR, one entry per CDR3 protein. In the table there are 660,000 or so distinct CDR3 sequences, under 70% of which are singletons. Trimming left V 6 bases short and J 7 bases short, with 14 bases between. This CDR3 region has 13 residues. Germline-derived CDR1 and CDR2 are SGHTA and FQGNSA. The sample originates from a study of blood T cells in healthy people across ages. Study outcomes and limitations: Relative to aged donors, long-lived donors carried more naive CD4+ cells and displayed higher diversity. Per million T cells, TCR beta diversity dropped roughly linearly as age increased.

The sample taken for sequencing was blood. This sequence was found in a man in his 60s in good health. The chain couples TRBV7-2 to TRBJ2-3; D could derive from TRBD1 or TRBD2 (5 bases each). CDR3 sequence: CASSSWDQNTQYF. In DNA form, the CDR3 reads TGTGCCAGCAGTAGTTGGGACCAGAATACGCAGTATTTT.